Included here is one TCR beta chain sequence, with context. The data were taken from a study of blood T cell repertoires in COVID-19. Turning to the study itself: The United States, Italy and Spain supplied acute and convalescent COVID-19 samples. Sources were T cells, B-cell-depleted T cells, or PBMCs; the material itself was cDNA or gDNA.

In the authors' workflow: Reference gene primers were amplified, and this amplification served to estimate nucleated cell counts. Generated by immunoSEQ multiplex PCR, the TCRdb table keeps only in-frame clones and is missing some. Clonal size and the V and J genes are those of that table, whereas D and trimming came from the DNA. The sample shows about 55,000 clones, roughly four fifths of them seen only once. Germline V gene data show CDR1 as SGHTA and CDR2 as FQGNSA. The CDR3 is 16 residues long. With 5 bases clipped from V and 9 bases from J, the junction kept 11 bases outside the gene matches. The TCR was taken from a woman aged 60 to 75 with acute or convalescent COVID-19. The sequencing input was peripheral blood. The chain couples TRBV7-2 to TRBJ2-1, with TRBD2 matching over 12 bases. Written as DNA, the CDR3 is TGTGCCAGCAGCCGGCAGCTGCTAGCGGGAGGGGTTGAGCAGTTCTTC. As protein: CASSRQLLAGGVEQFF.